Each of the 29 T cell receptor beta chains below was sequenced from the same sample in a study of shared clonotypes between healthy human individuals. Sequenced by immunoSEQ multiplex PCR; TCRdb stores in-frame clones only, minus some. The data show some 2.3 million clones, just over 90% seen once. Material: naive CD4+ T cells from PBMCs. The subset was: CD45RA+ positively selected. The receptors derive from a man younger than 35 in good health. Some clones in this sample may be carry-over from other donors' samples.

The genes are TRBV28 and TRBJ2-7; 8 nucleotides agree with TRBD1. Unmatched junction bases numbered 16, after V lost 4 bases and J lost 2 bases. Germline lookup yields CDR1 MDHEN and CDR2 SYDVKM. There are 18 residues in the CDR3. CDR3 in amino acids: CASSWAFFAGQEAYEQYF. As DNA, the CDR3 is TGTGCCAGCAGTTGGGCTTTCTTCGCGGGACAGGAGGCCTACGAGCAGTACTTC.

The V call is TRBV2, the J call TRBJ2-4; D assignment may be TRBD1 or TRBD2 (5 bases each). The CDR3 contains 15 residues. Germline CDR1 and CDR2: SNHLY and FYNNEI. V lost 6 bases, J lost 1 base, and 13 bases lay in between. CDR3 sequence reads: CASRGDGLAKNIQYF. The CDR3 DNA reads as TGTGCCAGCAGGGGGGACGGCCTCGCCAAAAACATTCAGTACTTC.

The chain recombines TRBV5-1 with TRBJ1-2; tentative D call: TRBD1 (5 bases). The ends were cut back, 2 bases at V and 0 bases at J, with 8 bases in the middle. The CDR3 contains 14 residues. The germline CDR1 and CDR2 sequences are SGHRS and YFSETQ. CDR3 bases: TGCGCCAGCAGCTTACAGGTAGCTAACTATGGCTACACCTTC. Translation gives CASSLQVANYGYTF.

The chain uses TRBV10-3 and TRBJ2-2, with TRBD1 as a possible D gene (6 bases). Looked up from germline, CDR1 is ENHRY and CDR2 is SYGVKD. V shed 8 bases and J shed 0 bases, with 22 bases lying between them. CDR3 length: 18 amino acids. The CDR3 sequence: CAIRVGGFSPTNTGELFF. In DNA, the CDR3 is TGTGCCATCCGGGTAGGGGGTTTTTCGCCTACGAACACCGGGGAGCTGTTTTTT.

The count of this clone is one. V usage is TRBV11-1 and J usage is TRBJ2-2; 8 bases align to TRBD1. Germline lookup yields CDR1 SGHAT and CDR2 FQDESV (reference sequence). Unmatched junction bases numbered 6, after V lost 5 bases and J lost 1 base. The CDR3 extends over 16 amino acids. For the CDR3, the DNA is TGTGCCAGCAGCCCCTGGACAGGGTTGAACACCGGGGAGCTGTTTTTT. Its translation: CASSPWTGLNTGELFF.

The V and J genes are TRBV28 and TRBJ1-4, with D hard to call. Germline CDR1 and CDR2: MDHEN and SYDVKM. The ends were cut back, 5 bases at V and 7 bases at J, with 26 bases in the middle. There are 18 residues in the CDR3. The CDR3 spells CASSPTRRRAQRGEKLFF. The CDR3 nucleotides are TGTGCCAGCAGTCCCACTCGTAGGAGGGCCCAAAGAGGTGAAAAACTGTTTTTT.

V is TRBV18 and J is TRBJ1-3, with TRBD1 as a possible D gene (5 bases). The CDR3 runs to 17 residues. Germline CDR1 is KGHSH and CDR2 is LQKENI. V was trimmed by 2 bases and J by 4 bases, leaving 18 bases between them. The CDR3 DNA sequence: TGTGCCAGCTCACCATCGACTGGGGGTTCGGGAGGAAACACCATATATTTT. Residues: CASSPSTGGSGGNTIYF.

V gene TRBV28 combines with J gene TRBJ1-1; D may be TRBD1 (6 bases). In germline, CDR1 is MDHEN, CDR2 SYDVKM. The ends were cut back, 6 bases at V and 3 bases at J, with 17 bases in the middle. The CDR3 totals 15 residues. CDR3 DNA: TGTGCCAGCAGACTAGGGGGGAGTTCGGACACTGAAGCTTTCTTT. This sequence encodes CASRLGGSSDTEAFF.

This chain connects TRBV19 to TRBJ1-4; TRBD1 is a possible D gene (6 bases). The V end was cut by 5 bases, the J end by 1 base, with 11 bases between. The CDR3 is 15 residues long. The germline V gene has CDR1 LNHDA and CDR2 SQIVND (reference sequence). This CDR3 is CASSVRRGTNEKLFF. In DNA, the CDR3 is TGTGCCAGTAGTGTGCGCAGGGGAACTAATGAAAAACTGTTTTTT.

CDR3 loop: CASTPHPPDTQYF. DNA of the CDR3: TGTGCCAGCACCCCACACCCCCCGGATACGCAGTATTTT. The V and J genes are TRBV6-6 and TRBJ2-3; D ambiguous. Trimming shortened V by 7 bases and J by 6 bases, and 14 bases separated the two germline ends. In germline, CDR1 is MNHNY, CDR2 SVGAGI (reference sequence). The CDR3 contains 13 residues.

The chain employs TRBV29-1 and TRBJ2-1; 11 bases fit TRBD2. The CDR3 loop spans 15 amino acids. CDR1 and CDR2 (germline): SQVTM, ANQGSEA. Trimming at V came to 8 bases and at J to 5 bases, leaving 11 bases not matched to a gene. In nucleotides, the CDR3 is TGCAGCTCGTTACCCCTAGCGGGAGGAAACAATGAGCAGTTCTTC. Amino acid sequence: CSSLPLAGGNNEQFF.

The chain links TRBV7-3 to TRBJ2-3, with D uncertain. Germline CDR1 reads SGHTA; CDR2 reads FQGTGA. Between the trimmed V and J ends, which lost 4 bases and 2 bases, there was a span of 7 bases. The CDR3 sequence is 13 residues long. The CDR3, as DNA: TGTGCCAGCAGCTCTGACTCCACAGATACGCAGTATTTT. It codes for CASSSDSTDTQYF.

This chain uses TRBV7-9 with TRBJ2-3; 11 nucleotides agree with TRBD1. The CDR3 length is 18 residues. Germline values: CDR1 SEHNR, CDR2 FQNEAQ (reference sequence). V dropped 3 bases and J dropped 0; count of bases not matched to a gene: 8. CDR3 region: CASSLGQGGTLSTDTQYF. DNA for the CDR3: TGTGCCAGCAGCTTGGGACAGGGGGGAACTCTGAGCACAGATACGCAGTATTTT.

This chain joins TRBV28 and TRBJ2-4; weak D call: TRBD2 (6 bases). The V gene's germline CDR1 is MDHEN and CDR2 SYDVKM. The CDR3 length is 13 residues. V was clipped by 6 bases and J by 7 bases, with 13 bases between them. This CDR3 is CASSAGSGNIQYF. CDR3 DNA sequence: TGTGCCAGCAGCGCCGGGAGCGGGAACATTCAGTACTTC.

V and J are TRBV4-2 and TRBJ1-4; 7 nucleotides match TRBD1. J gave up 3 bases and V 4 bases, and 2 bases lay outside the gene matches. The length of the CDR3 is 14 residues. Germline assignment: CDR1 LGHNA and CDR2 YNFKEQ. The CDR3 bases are TGTGCCAGCAGCCCACAGGGGTCTAATGAAAAACTGTTTTTT. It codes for CASSPQGSNEKLFF.

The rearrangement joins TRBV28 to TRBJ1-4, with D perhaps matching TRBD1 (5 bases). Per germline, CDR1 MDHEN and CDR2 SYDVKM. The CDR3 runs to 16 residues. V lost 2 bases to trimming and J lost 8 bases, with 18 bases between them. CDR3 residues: CASSLPGQNKREKLFF. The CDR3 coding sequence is TGTGCCAGCAGTTTACCCGGACAAAACAAAAGGGAAAAACTGTTTTTT.

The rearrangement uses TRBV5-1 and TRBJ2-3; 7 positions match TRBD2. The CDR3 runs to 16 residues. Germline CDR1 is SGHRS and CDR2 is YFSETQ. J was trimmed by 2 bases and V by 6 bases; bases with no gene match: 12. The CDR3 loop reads CASTPIPAGPTDTQYF. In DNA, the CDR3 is TGCGCCAGCACCCCCATTCCAGCGGGGCCCACAGATACGCAGTATTTT. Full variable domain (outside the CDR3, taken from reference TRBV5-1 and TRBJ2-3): KAGVTQTPRYLIKTRGQQVTLSCSPISGHRSVSWYQQTPGQGLQFLFEYFSETQRNKGNFPGRFSGRQFSNSRSEMNVSTLELGDSALYLCASTPIPAGPTDTQYFGPGTRLTVL.

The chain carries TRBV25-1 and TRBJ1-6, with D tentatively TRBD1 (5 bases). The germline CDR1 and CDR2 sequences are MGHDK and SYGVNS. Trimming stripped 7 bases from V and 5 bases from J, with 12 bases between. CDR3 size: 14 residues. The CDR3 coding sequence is TGTGCCAGCAAGCACGGGGGGAATAATTCACCCCTCCACTTT. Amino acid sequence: CASKHGGNNSPLHF. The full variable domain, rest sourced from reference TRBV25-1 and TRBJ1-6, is EADIYQTPRYLVIGTGKKITLECSQTMGHDKMYWYQQDPGMELHLIHYSYGVNSTEKGDLSSESTVSRIRTEHFPLTLESARPSHTSQYLCASKHGGNNSPLHFGNGTRLTVT.

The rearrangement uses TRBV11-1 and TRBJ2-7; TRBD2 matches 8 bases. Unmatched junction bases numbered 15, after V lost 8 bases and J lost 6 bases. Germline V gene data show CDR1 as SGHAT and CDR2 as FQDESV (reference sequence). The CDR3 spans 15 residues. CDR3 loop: CASSWSGGVEFEQYF. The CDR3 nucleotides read TGTGCCAGCTCCTGGTCGGGGGGGGTCGAATTCGAGCAGTACTTC.

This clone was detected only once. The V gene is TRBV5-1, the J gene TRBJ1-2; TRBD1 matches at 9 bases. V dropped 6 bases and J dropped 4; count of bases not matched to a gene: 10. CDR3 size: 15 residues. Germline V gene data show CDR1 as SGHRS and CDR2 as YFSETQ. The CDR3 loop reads CASTEPGQGTYGYTF. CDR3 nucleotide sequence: TGCGCCAGCACCGAACCGGGACAGGGAACCTATGGCTACACCTTC.

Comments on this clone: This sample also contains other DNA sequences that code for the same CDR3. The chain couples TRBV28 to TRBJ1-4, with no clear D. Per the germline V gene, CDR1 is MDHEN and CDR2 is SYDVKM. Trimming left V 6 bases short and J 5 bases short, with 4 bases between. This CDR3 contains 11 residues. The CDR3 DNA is TGTGCCAGCAGAAAAAATGAAAAACTGTTTTTT. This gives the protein CASRKNEKLFF.

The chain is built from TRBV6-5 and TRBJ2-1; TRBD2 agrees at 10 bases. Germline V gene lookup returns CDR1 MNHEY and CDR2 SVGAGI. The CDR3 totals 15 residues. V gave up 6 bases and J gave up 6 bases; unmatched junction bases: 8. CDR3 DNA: TGTGCCAGCAGCTCGAGCGGGAGGGCCTCCAATGAGCAGTTCTTC. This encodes CASSSSGRASNEQFF.

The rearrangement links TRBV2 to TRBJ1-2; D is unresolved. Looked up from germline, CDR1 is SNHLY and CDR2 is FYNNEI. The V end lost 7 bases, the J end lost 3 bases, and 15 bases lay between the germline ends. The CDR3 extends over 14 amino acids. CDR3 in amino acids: CASTFSGRDYGYTF. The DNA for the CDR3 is TGTGCCAGCACTTTTTCGGGGAGAGACTATGGCTACACCTTC.

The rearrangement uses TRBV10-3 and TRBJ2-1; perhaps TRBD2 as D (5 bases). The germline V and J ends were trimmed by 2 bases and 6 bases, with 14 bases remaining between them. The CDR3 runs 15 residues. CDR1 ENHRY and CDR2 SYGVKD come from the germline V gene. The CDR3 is CAISETGIKGNEQFF. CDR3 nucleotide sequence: TGTGCCATCAGTGAGACGGGGATTAAGGGCAATGAGCAGTTCTTC.

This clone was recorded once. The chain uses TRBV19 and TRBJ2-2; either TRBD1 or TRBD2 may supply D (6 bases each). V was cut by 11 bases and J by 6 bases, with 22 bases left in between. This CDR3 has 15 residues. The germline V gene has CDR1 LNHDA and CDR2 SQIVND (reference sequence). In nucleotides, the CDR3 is TGTGCCGTCAGCCCTCCCTGGGGGGCCGCCGGGGAGCTGTTTTTT. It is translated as CAVSPPWGAAGELFF.

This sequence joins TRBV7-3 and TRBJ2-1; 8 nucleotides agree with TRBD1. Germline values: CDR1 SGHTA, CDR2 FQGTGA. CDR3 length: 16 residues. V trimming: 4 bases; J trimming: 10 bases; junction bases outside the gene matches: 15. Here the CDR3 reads CASSSTLLSRGLEQFF. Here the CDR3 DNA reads TGTGCCAGCAGCTCTACGCTTCTATCCAGGGGGCTGGAGCAGTTCTTC.

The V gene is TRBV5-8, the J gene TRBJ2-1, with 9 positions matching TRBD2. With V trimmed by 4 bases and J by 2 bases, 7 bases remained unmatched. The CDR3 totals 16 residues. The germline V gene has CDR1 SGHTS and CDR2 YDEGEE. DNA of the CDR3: TGTGCCAGCAGCCCTTCCGGGACTAGCCCCTACAATGAGCAGTTCTTC. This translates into CASSPSGTSPYNEQFF. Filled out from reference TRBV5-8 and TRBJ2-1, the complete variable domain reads EAGVTQSPTHLIKTRGQQATLRCSPISGHTSVYWYQQALGLGLQFLLWYDEGEERNRGNFPPRFSGRQFPNYSSELNVNALELEDSALYLCASSPSGTSPYNEQFFGPGTRLTVL.

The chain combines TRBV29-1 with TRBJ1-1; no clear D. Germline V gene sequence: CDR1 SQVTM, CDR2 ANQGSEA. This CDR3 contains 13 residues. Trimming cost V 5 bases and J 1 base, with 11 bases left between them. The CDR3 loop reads CSVSLGPNTEAFF. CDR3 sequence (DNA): TGCAGCGTTTCCTTGGGCCCGAACACTGAAGCTTTCTTT.

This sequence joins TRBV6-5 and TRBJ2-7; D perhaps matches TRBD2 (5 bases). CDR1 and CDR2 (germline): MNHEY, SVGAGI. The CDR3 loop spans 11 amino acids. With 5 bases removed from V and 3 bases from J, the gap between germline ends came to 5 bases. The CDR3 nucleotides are TGTGCCAGCAGTGAGGGCTACGAGCAGTACTTC. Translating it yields CASSEGYEQYF.